Presented here are 11 T cell receptor beta chains from one specimen sequenced in a study of PD-1 blockade in classical Hodgkin lymphoma. The assay was immunoSEQ multiplex PCR, and TCRdb's table has in-frame clones only and misses some. The sample shows just under 100,000 clones, roughly 84% of them seen only once. Exposure to brentuximab vedotin varied, and each patient had relapsed following autologous stem cell transplantation. The source material was peripheral blood mononuclear cells (PBMCs), sampled at baseline. The receptors come from a human donor with classical Hodgkin lymphoma.

The chain has TRBV7-2 and TRBJ1-3; unclear D gene. This CDR3 region has 14 residues. The germline gives CDR1 SGHTA, CDR2 FQGNSA. The V and J ends lost 2 bases and 9 bases respectively, with 14 bases between them. Here the CDR3 DNA reads TGTGCCAGCAGCTTATCAGAGATCATCCCCACCATATATTTT. Protein: CASSLSEIIPTIYF.

This clone was detected only a few times. V and J are TRBV6-1 and TRBJ2-3, with 11 positions matching TRBD2. The CDR3 contains 15 residues. J lost 1 base, V lost 7 bases, and 4 bases had no gene match. Germline assignment: CDR1 MNHNS and CDR2 SASEGT. CDR3 DNA: TGTGCCAGCAATCTAGCGGGAGGAGGCACAGATACGCAGTATTTT. Translating it yields CASNLAGGGTDTQYF.

The CDR3 is CASSLADTQYF. The CDR3 DNA reads TGCGCCAGCAGCTTGGCTGATACGCAGTATTTT. This chain uses TRBV5-1 with TRBJ2-3; D uncertain. The germline CDR1 and CDR2 sequences are SGHRS and YFSETQ. The CDR3 runs 11 residues. V dropped 0 bases and J dropped 6 bases, with 2 bases sitting between them.

The rearrangement joins TRBV15 to TRBJ2-3, with 9 bases identical to TRBD2. Per the germline V gene, CDR1 is LNHNV and CDR2 is YYDKDF (reference sequence). This CDR3 has 18 residues. V dropped 8 bases and J dropped 0; count of bases not matched to a gene: 15. The CDR3 bases are TGTGCCACCGAGAGGGGCGGGAGGGGGTCAACTAGCACAGATACGCAGTATTTT. Translating gives CATERGGRGSTSTDTQYF.

Ten or more counts support this clone. This sequence joins TRBV11-2 and TRBJ1-2; maybe TRBD1 (6 bases). V dropped 4 bases and J dropped 5 bases, with 17 bases sitting between them. The CDR3 contains 15 residues. Germline-derived CDR1 and CDR2 are SGHAT and FQNNGV. CDR3 protein: CASSSLSGTNYGYTF. For the CDR3, the DNA is TGTGCCAGCAGCTCCCTGAGCGGGACAAATTATGGCTACACCTTC.

The gene calls are TRBV15 and TRBJ2-1, with TRBD2 identical over 9 bases. Germline V gives CDR1 LNHNV, CDR2 YYDKDF (reference sequence). The CDR3 totals 15 residues. Trimming took 9 bases from V and 7 from J; bases not matched to a gene: 13. The CDR3 loop reads CATSPASGIWNEQFF. CDR3 coding DNA: TGTGCCACTTCTCCGGCTAGCGGGATATGGAATGAGCAGTTCTTC.

The rearrangement uses TRBV11-2 and TRBJ2-7; no clear D. The CDR3 runs to 15 residues. With 4 bases removed from V and 3 bases from J, the gap between germline ends came to 16 bases. Per the germline V gene, CDR1 is SGHAT and CDR2 is FQNNGV. CDR3 coding DNA: TGTGCCAGCAGCTGGGGTAGCCTTAAAATCTACGAGCAGTACTTC. It specifies CASSWGSLKIYEQYF.

This clone was seen a single time. This chain connects TRBV28 to TRBJ1-1; no clear D. CDR1 and CDR2 from the germline V gene are MDHEN and SYDVKM. The CDR3 spans 15 residues. Trimming took 5 bases from V and 1 from J, leaving 14 bases between them. CDR3 coding DNA: TGTGCCAGCAGTCCCTCGGGAGGCCAGAACACTGAAGCTTTCTTT. This encodes CASSPSGGQNTEAFF. Full variable domain (rest looked up from reference TRBV28 and TRBJ1-1): DVKVTQSSRYLVKRTGEKVFLECVQDMDHENMFWYRQDPGLGLRLIYFSYDVKMKEKGDIPEGYSVSREKKERFSLILESASTNQTSMYLCASSPSGGQNTEAFFGQGTRLTVV.

A single count supports this clone. The V gene is TRBV7-2, the J gene TRBJ2-1, with 9 bases identical to TRBD1. The CDR3 length is 15 residues. The J segment lost 3 bases and the V segment lost 5 bases, leaving 5 bases of the junction unmatched. Per germline, CDR1 SGHTA and CDR2 FQGNSA. CDR3: CASSPLGQGYNEQFF. CDR3 in DNA: TGTGCCAGCAGCCCCTTGGGACAGGGCTACAATGAGCAGTTCTTC. The full variable domain, in which reference TRBV7-2 and TRBJ2-1 provide the parts outside the CDR3, is GAGVSQSPSNKVTEKGKDVELRCDPISGHTALYWYRQSLGQGLEFLIYFQGNSAPDKSGLPSDRFSAERTGGSVSTLTIQRTQQEDSAVYLCASSPLGQGYNEQFFGPGTRLTVL.

J is TRBJ1-2 and V is TRBV7-9, with 8 bases identical to TRBD1. V was pared by 3 bases and J by 6 bases, with 6 bases of the junction left unmatched. The V gene's germline CDR1 is SEHNR and CDR2 FQNEAQ (reference sequence). This CDR3 is built from 14 residues. The DNA for the CDR3 is TGTGCCAGCAGCTTGGCTGGACAGGGCCATGGCTACACCTTC. It is translated as CASSLAGQGHGYTF.

This sequence joins TRBV7-8 and TRBJ2-7, with 8 positions matching TRBD1. After removal of 2 bases from V and 3 bases from J, the junction contained 6 bases not matched to a gene. This CDR3 is built from 15 residues. Germline assignment: CDR1 SGHVS and CDR2 FQNEAQ. DNA of the CDR3: TGTGCCAGCAGCTTAACCGGGGACAGGCGCTACGAGCAGTACTTC. It codes for CASSLTGDRRYEQYF. Looking up the rest from reference TRBV7-8 and TRBJ2-7 gives the full variable domain: GAGVSQSPRYKVAKRGQDVALRCDPISGHVSLFWYQQALGQGPEFLTYFQNEAQLDKSGLPSDRFFAERPEGSVSTLKIQRTQQEDSAVYLCASSLTGDRRYEQYFGPGTRLTVT.